This T cell receptor (beta chain) was identified during a study of T-cell memory formation after mild COVID-19. Study at large: In these data, TCR clusters were largely donor specific. Study findings and constraints: Several responding clones turned up in pre-infection memory, indicating that cross-reactive memory may have taken part. Among contracting clones, CD4+ were mainly CM/EM and CD8+ enriched in EMRA.

Points on this clonotype: Its cognate antigen is unknown.

UMIs and sample barcodes were carried by the TCR alpha and TCR beta cDNA libraries that 5'RACE produced using constant-segment primers. TCRdb re-called the 5' RACE reads through MiXCR, storing one row per CDR3 protein. The sample gives 350,000 to 400,000 distinct CDR3 sequences, roughly 21% of which show up once; around 13% is in the top ten. The sequenced sample consisted of PBMCs or a T cell subset sorted from them (not recorded which). This TCR was recovered from an adult woman who had mild COVID-19 (a few samples of this study predate the infection). Cell type and time point are not known.

This CDR3 is CASSRQGAGIGETQYF. The CDR3 bases are TGTGCCAGCAGCCGACAGGGGGCAGGTATAGGAGAGACCCAGTACTTC. The V call is TRBV7-3, the J call TRBJ2-5; 10 positions match TRBD1. The J segment lost 4 bases and the V segment lost 5 bases, leaving 10 bases of the junction unmatched. The V gene's germline CDR1 is SGHTA and CDR2 FQGTGA. CDR3 length equals 16 residues.